This is a list of T cell receptor beta chains from one sample in a study of T-cell memory formation after mild COVID-19. MiXCR, run by TCRdb on the 5' RACE reads, gives a single entry per CDR3 protein. The table lists roughly 260,000 distinct CDR3 sequences, around 15% of them singletons. The sequenced sample was PBMCs or a T cell subset sorted from them (not recorded which). The origin of the receptors is a man younger than 35 who had mild COVID-19 (a few samples of this study predate the infection). Cell type and time point are not known. Each CDR3 is given with its conserved first and last residue. A D gene is named only where the DNA matches it firmly. For some rows the clone size is stated as once, few or many, or as a class when expanded; others skip it.

V gene	J gene	clone size	D gene	CDR3 DNA	CDR3 protein
TRBV7-9	TRBJ2-3	few	TRBD2	TGTGCCAGCAGCTTAACTAGCGGATTAACAGATACGCAGTATTTT	CASSLTSGLTDTQYF
TRBV7-8	TRBJ2-7	many	TRBD1	TGTGCCAGCAGCTTAGGGACAGGGCCCTACGAGCAGTACTTC	CASSLGTGPYEQYF
TRBV5-1	TRBJ2-5	.	TRBD1	TGCGCCAGCAGCTCAACCCGGGACAGGGGGCGAGAGACCCAGTACTTC	CASSSTRDRGRETQYF
TRBV7-3	TRBJ1-1	.	TRBD1	TGTGCCAGCAGCCAACAGGGGAATCAGGGTGCTTTCTTT	CASSQQGNQGAFF
TRBV7-9	TRBJ1-4	.	.	TGTGCCAGCAGGTTAACTAATGAAAAACTGTTTTTT	CASRLTNEKLFF
TRBV20-1	TRBJ1-4	few	.	TGCAGTGCAACCCAGGGAACCGATGAAAAACTGTTTTTT	CSATQGTDEKLFF
TRBV5-1	TRBJ1-1	.	.	TGCGCCAGCAGGTCTTCTCTTAAGAACACTGAAGCTTTCTTT	CASRSSLKNTEAFF
TRBV5-1	TRBJ2-1	few	.	TGCGCCAGCAGCTCAGATTTGGGCAATGAGCAGTTCTTC	CASSSDLGNEQFF
TRBV24-1	TRBJ2-1	.	TRBD1	TGTGCCACCAGGTCCTGGACAGGGGATGAGCAGTTCTTC	CATRSWTGDEQFF
TRBV6-1	TRBJ2-5	few	.	TGTGCCAGCTTGAAAGGAGGGGCCCACTTCCAAGAGACCCAGTACTTC	CASLKGGAHFQETQYF
TRBV6-5	TRBJ2-3	.	.	TGTGCCAGCAGGGTGACAGATACAGATACGCAGTATTTT	CASRVTDTDTQYF
TRBV6-6	TRBJ2-3	.	.	TGTGCCAGCAGGGCTAGCAGGACAAGCACAGATACGCAGTATTTT	CASRASRTSTDTQYF
TRBV4-3	TRBJ1-2	.	.	TGCGCCAGCAGCCAATCCCTACTGGTTGGCTATGGCTACACCTTC	CASSQSLLVGYGYTF
TRBV5-1	TRBJ2-1	few	TRBD2	TGCGCCAGCAGCTCCCCCGGGGGGGGCCATGAGCAGTTCTTC	CASSSPGGGHEQFF
TRBV7-8	TRBJ2-1	many	TRBD2	TGTGCCAGCAGCTTCGGAAGGCGGGGGGGTTTTGAGCAGTTCTTC	CASSFGRRGGFEQFF
TRBV9	TRBJ2-5	.	TRBD1	TGTGCCAGCAGCGTCAGGACAGGAAGAGAGGGGACCCAGTACTTC	CASSVRTGREGTQYF
TRBV12-3/TRBV12-4	TRBJ1-4	.	.	TGTGCCAGCAGCTTCGGACTGGGTAATGAAAAACTGTTTTTT	CASSFGLGNEKLFF
TRBV4-1	TRBJ2-2	few	.	TGCGCCAGCAGCCCTATAGGGGTGTCGAGCACCGGGGAGCTGTTTTTT	CASSPIGVSSTGELFF
TRBV12-3/TRBV12-4	TRBJ1-1	many	.	TGTGCCAGCAGACACCGGAGGCTGAACACTGAAGCTTTCTTT	CASRHRRLNTEAFF
TRBV7-3	TRBJ2-7	few	.	TGTGCCAGCAGCTTAATAGGTCGCGGAGAGCAGTACTTC	CASSLIGRGEQYF
TRBV7-2	TRBJ2-5	many	.	TGTGCCAGCAGCTTCTATTCGGACGGCGGGACCCAGTACTTC	CASSFYSDGGTQYF
TRBV29-1	TRBJ2-5	few	.	TGCAGCGTTGATTTCGCCCGAGGGGAGACCCAGTACTTC	CSVDFARGETQYF
TRBV12-3/TRBV12-4	TRBJ2-7	.	.	TGTGCCAGCAGTGATACTATCTACGAGCAGTACTTC	CASSDTIYEQYF
TRBV4-3	TRBJ2-1	few	TRBD1	TGCGCCAGCAGCCAACTCAGGGGGCGTCGGGGAAATGAGCAGTTCTTC	CASSQLRGRRGNEQFF
TRBV19	TRBJ1-1	.	TRBD1	TGTGCCAGTAGCCCTAAGGGACAGGGGTTTCCGATGTGGACTTTCTTT	CASSPKGQGFPMWTFF
TRBV27	TRBJ2-1	few	.	TGTGCCAGCAGTTCTAGGGTTAAGGGCAATGAGCAGTTCTTC	CASSSRVKGNEQFF
TRBV7-9	TRBJ1-2	.	.	TGTGCCAGCAGCTCGGAGGGGGGAATCTACACCTTC	CASSSEGGIYTF
TRBV5-1	TRBJ2-2	many	.	TGCGCCAGCACATTCCACACGAACACCGGGGAGCTGTTTTTT	CASTFHTNTGELFF
TRBV7-9	TRBJ2-5	few	TRBD2	TGTGCCAGCAGCCGGGAGGAAGAGACCCAGTACTTC	CASSREEETQYF
TRBV20-1	TRBJ2-3	.	TRBD2	TGCACGATGACTAGCGGGAGCACAGATACGCAGTATTTT	CTMTSGSTDTQYF
TRBV11-2	TRBJ2-2	few	.	TGTGCCAGCAGCTTCGGGGGCAGCGGGGAGCTGTTTTTT	CASSFGGSGELFF
TRBV20-1	TRBJ1-1	.	.	TGCAGTGCGACTCGCCCCTACAGCGGGAAACTCACTGAAGCTTTCTTT	CSATRPYSGKLTEAFF
TRBV20-1	TRBJ1-5	.	TRBD1	TGCAGTGCTTGGGGACAGGGACATCAGCCCCAGCATTTT	CSAWGQGHQPQHF
TRBV9	TRBJ2-2	few	.	TGTGCCAGCAGCGTAGATATAAACACCGGGGAGCTGTTTTTT	CASSVDINTGELFF
TRBV5-6	TRBJ1-5	.	.	TGTGCCAGCAGTTCCCGTCTGGGGTTAGATCAGCCCCAGCATTTT	CASSSRLGLDQPQHF